Listed below are T cell receptor beta chains from one sample, sequenced in a study of metastatic and nonmetastatic thyroid tumors. MiXCR reprocessed the PCR reads for TCRdb. The repertoire consists of about 4,100 clones, with about 32% occurring once and the leading ten covering approximately 30%. Sequencing input: adjacent normal tissue. All receptors derive from a male donor with papillary thyroid cancer or a benign thyroid nodule (not recorded which). Some clones in this sample may be carry-over from other donors' samples. The CDR3 runs from the conserved cysteine through the conserved F or W. Each record gives: V gene, J gene, D gene, clone size, CDR3 DNA, CDR3 protein. D genes are given only for firm matches. The size entry is marked missing in some rows and otherwise reads once, few, many or a size class.

TRBV28,TRBJ1-5,.,.,TGTGCCAGCAGTTTTGACAGCAATCAGCCCCAGCATTTT,CASSFDSNQPQHF
TRBV20-1,TRBJ1-1,.,.,TGCAGTGCTAGAGATAGAATGAGGGCAGACACTGAAGCTTTCTTT,CSARDRMRADTEAFF
TRBV11-2,TRBJ1-2,.,.,TGTGCCAGCAGCTTAGATCTTGCAGGAAACTATGGCTACACCTTC,CASSLDLAGNYGYTF
TRBV7-9,TRBJ2-3,.,large,TGTGCCAGCAGCTTCCTCACAGATACGCAGTATTTT,CASSFLTDTQYF
TRBV30,TRBJ1-2,.,.,TGTGCACAGGACCGCGCTAACTATGGCTACACCTTC,CAQDRANYGYTF
TRBV7-9,TRBJ2-7,.,medium-sized,TGTGCCAGCAGTTTTGCCGTAGGCCTATACGAGCAGTACTTC,CASSFAVGLYEQYF
TRBV12-3/TRBV12-4,TRBJ2-5,.,large,TGTGCCAGCAGTTTCGGCCGGATCCAAGAGACCCAGTACTTC,CASSFGRIQETQYF
TRBV6-1,TRBJ1-2,.,few,TGTGCCAGCGCCCCCGGGGGCAACTATGGCTACACCTTC,CASAPGGNYGYTF
TRBV6-1,TRBJ2-3,TRBD2,few,TGTGCCAGCAGTGATGGGGGGGGTACGCAGTATTTT,CASSDGGGTQYF
TRBV5-1,TRBJ1-6,TRBD1,large,TGCGCCAGCAGCTTGGCCGGACAGGTCCATAATTCACCCCTCCACTTT,CASSLAGQVHNSPLHF
TRBV5-1,TRBJ2-6,.,.,TGCGCCAGCAGCTTGGGTGGCTCTGGGGCCAACGTCCTGACTTTC,CASSLGGSGANVLTF
TRBV20-1,TRBJ2-1,TRBD2,.,TGCAGTGCTAATTGGCGGGAGAGAAACAATGAGCAGTTCTTC,CSANWRERNNEQFF
TRBV5-1,TRBJ2-7,TRBD1,.,TGCGCCAGCAGCCCATTAACAGGGGGCACTGACGAGCAGTACTTC,CASSPLTGGTDEQYF
TRBV5-1,TRBJ2-7,.,.,TGCGCCAGCCCGGACTCCTACGAGCAGTACTTC,CASPDSYEQYF
TRBV2,TRBJ2-2,.,few,TGTGCCAGCAGTTACAGCGGCACCGGGGAGCTGTTTTTT,CASSYSGTGELFF
TRBV5-1,TRBJ1-2,.,.,TGCGCCAGCAGCTCGACAGAAGCTAACTATGGCTACACCTTC,CASSSTEANYGYTF
TRBV11-2,TRBJ2-5,TRBD1,.,TGTGCCAGCAGCTTAGAGCCCGGGACAGCAGAAGAGACCCAGTACTTC,CASSLEPGTAEETQYF
TRBV12-3/TRBV12-4,TRBJ2-1,TRBD2,few,TGTGCCAGCAGGATAGCGGGGGGTCGCCATGAGCAGTTCTTC,CASRIAGGRHEQFF
TRBV5-4,TRBJ2-1,.,.,TGTGCCAGCAGCTTGGGGGGAATTGGGTTAAGAGACAATGAGCAGTTCTTC,CASSLGGIGLRDNEQFF
TRBV27,TRBJ2-7,TRBD1,many,TGTGCCAGCAGGTATGGACAGGGAGACGAGCAGTACTTC,CASRYGQGDEQYF
TRBV5-6,TRBJ1-1,TRBD1,many,TGTGCCAGCAGCTTCCGGGACAGGGGGCCTGAAGCTTTCTTT,CASSFRDRGPEAFF
TRBV3-1,TRBJ1-4,.,.,TGTGCCAGCAGCCTCAGAGGGCAGGGAGATAATGAAAAACTGTTTTTT,CASSLRGQGDNEKLFF
TRBV6-5,TRBJ1-1,.,large,TGTGCCAGCAGTTACTCGACTCCGTGGGACACTGAAGCTTTCTTT,CASSYSTPWDTEAFF
TRBV7-8,TRBJ2-3,.,.,TGTGCCAGCAGCTTAGGGTACTACGACCCAGGTACGCAGTATTTT,CASSLGYYDPGTQYF
TRBV10-3,TRBJ1-5,.,few,TGTGCCATCAAGGCGGAGGGGGTGGGCAGCAATCAGCCCCAGCATTTT,CAIKAEGVGSNQPQHF
TRBV6-1,TRBJ1-1,.,few,TGTGCCAGCAGTGAGGGGCCACAGGGTTGGGCTGAAGCTTTCTTT,CASSEGPQGWAEAFF